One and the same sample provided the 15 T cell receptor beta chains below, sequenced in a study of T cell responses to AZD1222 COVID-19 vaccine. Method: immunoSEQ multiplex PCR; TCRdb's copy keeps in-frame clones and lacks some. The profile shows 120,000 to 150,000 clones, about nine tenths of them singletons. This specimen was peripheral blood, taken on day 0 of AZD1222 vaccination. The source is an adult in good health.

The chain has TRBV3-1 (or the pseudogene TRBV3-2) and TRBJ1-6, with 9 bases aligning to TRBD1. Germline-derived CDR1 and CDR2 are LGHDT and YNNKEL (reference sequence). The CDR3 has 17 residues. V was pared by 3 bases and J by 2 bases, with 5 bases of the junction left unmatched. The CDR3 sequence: CASSQITGGAYNSPLHF. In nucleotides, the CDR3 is TGTGCCAGCAGCCAGATAACAGGGGGCGCCTATAATTCACCCCTCCACTTT.

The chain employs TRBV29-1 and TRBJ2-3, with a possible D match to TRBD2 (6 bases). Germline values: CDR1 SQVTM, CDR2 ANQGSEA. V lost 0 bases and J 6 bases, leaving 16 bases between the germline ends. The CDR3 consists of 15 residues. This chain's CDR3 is CSVEEGGRLADTQYF. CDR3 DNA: TGCAGCGTTGAAGAAGGAGGGCGTCTGGCGGATACGCAGTATTTT.

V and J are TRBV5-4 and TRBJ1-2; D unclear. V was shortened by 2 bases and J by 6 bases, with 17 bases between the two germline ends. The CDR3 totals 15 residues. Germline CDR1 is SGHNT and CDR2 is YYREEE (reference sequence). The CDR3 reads CASSLIVGILHGYTF. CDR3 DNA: TGTGCCAGCAGCTTAATAGTAGGGATTTTGCATGGCTACACCTTC.

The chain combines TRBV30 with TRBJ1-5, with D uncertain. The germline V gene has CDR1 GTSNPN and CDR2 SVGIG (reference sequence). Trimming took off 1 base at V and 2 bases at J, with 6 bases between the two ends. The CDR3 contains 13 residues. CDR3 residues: CAWSGTGNQPQHF. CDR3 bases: TGTGCCTGGAGTGGGACTGGCAATCAGCCCCAGCATTTT.

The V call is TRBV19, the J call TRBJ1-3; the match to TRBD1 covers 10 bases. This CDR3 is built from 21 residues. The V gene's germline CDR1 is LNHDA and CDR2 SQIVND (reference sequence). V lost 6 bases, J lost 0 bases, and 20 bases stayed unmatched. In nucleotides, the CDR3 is TGTGCCAGTAGGTCTACCGGCCGGGACAGGGGCTCAATAAGCTCTGGAAACACCATATATTTT. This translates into CASRSTGRDRGSISSGNTIYF.

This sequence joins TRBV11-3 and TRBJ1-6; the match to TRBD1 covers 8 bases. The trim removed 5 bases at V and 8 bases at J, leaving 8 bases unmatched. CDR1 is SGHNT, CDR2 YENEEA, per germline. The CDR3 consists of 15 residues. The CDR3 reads CASSGGTGGHSPLHF. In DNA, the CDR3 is TGTGCCAGCAGCGGCGGGACAGGAGGACATTCACCCCTCCACTTT. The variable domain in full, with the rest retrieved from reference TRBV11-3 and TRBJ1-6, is EAGVVQSPRYKIIEKKQPVAFWCNPISGHNTLYWYLQNLGQGPELLIRYENEEAVDDSQLPKDRFSAERLKGVDSTLKIQPAELGDSAVYLCASSGGTGGHSPLHFGNGTRLTVT.

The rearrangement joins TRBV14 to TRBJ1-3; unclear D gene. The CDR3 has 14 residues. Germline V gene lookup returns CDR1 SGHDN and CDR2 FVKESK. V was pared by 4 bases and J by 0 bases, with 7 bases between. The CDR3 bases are TGTGCCAGCAGCCGGAGGAACTCTGGAAACACCATATATTTT. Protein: CASSRRNSGNTIYF.

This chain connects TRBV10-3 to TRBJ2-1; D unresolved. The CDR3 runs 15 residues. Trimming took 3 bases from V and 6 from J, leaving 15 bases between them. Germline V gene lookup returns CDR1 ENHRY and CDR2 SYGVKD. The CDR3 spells CAISEEVGFGNEQFF. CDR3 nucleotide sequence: TGTGCCATCAGTGAAGAGGTTGGGTTCGGCAATGAGCAGTTCTTC.

CDR3 protein: CAWSPLSFNQPQHF. DNA of the CDR3: TGTGCCTGGAGTCCATTGAGCTTCAATCAGCCCCAGCATTTT. The V gene is TRBV30, the J gene TRBJ1-5; D is undetermined. This CDR3 has 14 amino acids. V was clipped by 2 bases and J by 3 bases, with 11 bases between them. The germline V gene has CDR1 GTSNPN and CDR2 SVGIG (reference sequence).

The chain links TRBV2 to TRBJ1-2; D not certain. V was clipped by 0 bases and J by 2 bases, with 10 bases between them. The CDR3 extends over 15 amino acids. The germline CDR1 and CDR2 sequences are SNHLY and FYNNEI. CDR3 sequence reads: CASSEAAGWNYGYTF. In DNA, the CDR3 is TGTGCCAGCAGTGAAGCGGCAGGTTGGAACTATGGCTACACCTTC. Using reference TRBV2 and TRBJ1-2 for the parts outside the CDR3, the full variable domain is EPEVTQTPSHQVTQMGQEVILRCVPISNHLYFYWYRQILGQKVEFLVSFYNNEISEKSEIFDDQFSVERPDGSNFTLKIRSTKLEDSAMYFCASSEAAGWNYGYTFGSGTRLTVV.

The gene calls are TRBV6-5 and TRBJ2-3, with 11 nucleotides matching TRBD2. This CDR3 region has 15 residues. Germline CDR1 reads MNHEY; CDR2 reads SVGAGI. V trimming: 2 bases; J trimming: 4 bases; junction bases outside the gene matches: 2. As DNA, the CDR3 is TGTGCCAGCAGTTACGAACTAGCGGGAGCAGATACGCAGTATTTT. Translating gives CASSYELAGADTQYF.

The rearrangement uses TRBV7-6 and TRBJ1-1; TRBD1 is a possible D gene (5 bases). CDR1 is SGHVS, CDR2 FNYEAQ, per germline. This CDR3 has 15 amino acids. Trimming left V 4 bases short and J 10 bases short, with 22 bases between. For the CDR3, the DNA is TGTGCCAGCAGCTCCGTCGCACCCAACCAGGGAGGAGCTTTCTTT. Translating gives CASSSVAPNQGGAFF. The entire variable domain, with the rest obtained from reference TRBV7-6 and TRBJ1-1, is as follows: GAGVSQSPRYKVTKRGQDVALRCDPISGHVSLYWYRQALGQGPEFLTYFNYEAQQDKSGLPNDRFSAERPEGSISTLTIQRTEQRDSAMYRCASSSVAPNQGGAFFGQGTRLTVV.

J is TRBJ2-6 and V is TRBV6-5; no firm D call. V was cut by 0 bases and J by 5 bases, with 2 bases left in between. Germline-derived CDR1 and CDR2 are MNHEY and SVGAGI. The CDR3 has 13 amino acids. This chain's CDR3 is CASSYSRANVLTF. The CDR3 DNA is TGTGCCAGCAGTTACTCCCGGGCCAACGTCCTGACTTTC.

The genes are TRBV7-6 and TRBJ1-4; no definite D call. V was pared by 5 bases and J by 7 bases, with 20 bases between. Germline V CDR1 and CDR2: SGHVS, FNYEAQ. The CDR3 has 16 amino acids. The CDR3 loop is CASSPTRPSVGEKLFF. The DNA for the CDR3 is TGTGCCAGCAGCCCGACAAGACCGAGCGTAGGTGAAAAACTGTTTTTT.

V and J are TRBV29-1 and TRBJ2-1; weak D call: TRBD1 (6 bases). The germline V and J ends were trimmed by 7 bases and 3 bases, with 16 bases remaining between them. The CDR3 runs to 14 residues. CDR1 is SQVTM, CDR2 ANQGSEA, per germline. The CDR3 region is CSAPDSEFYNEQFF. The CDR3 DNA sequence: TGCAGCGCCCCGGACAGTGAATTCTACAATGAGCAGTTCTTC.